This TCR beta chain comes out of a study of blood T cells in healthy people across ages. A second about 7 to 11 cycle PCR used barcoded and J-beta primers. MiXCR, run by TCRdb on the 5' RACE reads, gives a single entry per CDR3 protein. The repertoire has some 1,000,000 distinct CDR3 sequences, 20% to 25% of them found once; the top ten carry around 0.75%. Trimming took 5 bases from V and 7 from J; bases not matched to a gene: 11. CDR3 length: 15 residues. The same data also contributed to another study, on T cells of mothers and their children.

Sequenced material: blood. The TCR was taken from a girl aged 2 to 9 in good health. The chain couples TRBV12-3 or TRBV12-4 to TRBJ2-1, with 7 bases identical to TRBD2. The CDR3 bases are TGTGCCAGCAGTCCGACTAGCCCGGGAGAGAATGAGCAGTTCTTC. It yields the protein CASSPTSPGENEQFF.